This T cell receptor (beta chain) was found in a study of radiation and T cells in renal cell carcinoma. Study results and caveats: Pretreatment tumor biopsies were lacking, so baseline clonotypes are unknown.

Worth noting for this clone: No antigen is known for it.

Time point of the sample: baseline pretreatment blood. Indicated treatment: 15 Gy SBRT to primary tumor, nephrectomy 4 weeks later. Blood was sampled at baseline, 2 weeks and 4 weeks after SBRT. This renal cell carcinoma was of the clear cell type. V lost 6 bases and J lost 2, with 8 bases in between. The V gene's germline CDR1 is MNHEY and CDR2 SVGAGI. The CDR3 runs 13 residues. Clones were read by immunoSEQ multiplex PCR, and TCRdb kept only the in-frame ones, dropping some. The sample includes 90,000 to 100,000 clones, around nine tenths seen only once; the top ten take less than 10%. The chain combines TRBV6-5 with TRBJ1-3, with D tentatively TRBD1 (5 bases). The receptor comes from a middle-aged man with renal cell carcinoma. Specimen: blood, collected from a patient whose treatment included radiotherapy and nephrectomy. The CDR3 bases are TGTGCCAGCAGGTCGGGGCCTGGAAACACCATATATTTT. Translating it yields CASRSGPGNTIYF.